The 2 T cell receptor beta chains in this list originate from one sample, sequenced in a study of regulatory T cells in long-lasting Graves disease listed by TCRdb under 2021. This specimen's time point label, interpreted: newly diagnosed GD, antithyroid drugs for less than 3 months. For both TCR sequencing and RNA sequencing, RNA was extracted from PBMCs in TRIzol. Libraries were prepared through multiplex PCR. The sequencer was an Illumina HiSeq 4000. TCR beta libraries were built with iRepertoire HTBI primers and Arm-PCR amplification of CDR3 regions. TCRdb passed the public sequencing reads through fastp at Q25 and MiXCR, retaining productive beta sequences. Every distinct CDR3 protein forms one entry, paired with its most common genes and DNA. This sample has roughly 520,000 distinct CDR3 sequences in its table, and more than 10% of those were observed once. The top ten hold about 8.3% of the sample.

These data were likewise used in another study, on T cells in Graves' hyperthyroidism and ophthalmopathy.

Here the sequenced sample was peripheral blood mononuclear cells (PBMCs), taken at new diagnosis, from a patient treated with antithyroid drugs. The receptors here all came from a woman aged 25 to 39 with Graves disease. Donor details come from another sample of the same person, matched by shared clones.

This clonotype was counted at least ten times. The chain recombines TRBV2 with TRBJ2-3, with TRBD2 matching 10 bases. The trim removed 4 bases at V and 5 bases at J, leaving 0 bases unmatched. Germline-derived CDR1 and CDR2 are SNHLY and FYNNEI. The CDR3 runs to 13 residues. The CDR3 protein is CASSGLAGDTQYF. CDR3 bases: TGTGCCAGCAGTGGACTAGCGGGAGATACGCAGTATTTT.

In its sample, this clonotype was seen many times. CDR3 region: CASSLRRRAYNEQFF. In DNA form, the CDR3 reads TGTGCCAGCAGTTTAAGGAGGAGGGCCTACAATGAGCAGTTCTTC. The V and J genes are TRBV27 and TRBJ2-1; D is perhaps TRBD2 (6 bases). The CDR3 extends over 15 amino acids. Germline values: CDR1 MNHEY, CDR2 SMNVEV (reference sequence). V lost 2 bases to trimming and J lost 2 bases, with 10 bases between them.